The rows below give T cell receptor beta chains drawn from one sample of a study of shared clonotypes between healthy human individuals. TCRdb keeps only in-frame clones here, not all; method: immunoSEQ multiplex PCR. The sample consists of about 640,000 clones, 72% of them appearing once. Sequencing used memory CD4+ T cells sorted from blood. The source of these receptors is a woman in her thirties in good health. The CDR3 runs from the conserved cysteine through the conserved F or W. Fields, in order: D gene, J gene, clone size, V gene, CDR3 DNA, CDR3 protein. The D gene is left open where the match is weak. A clone size is listed for some rows: how often the clone was seen (once, few, many), or a class if it is expanded.

D gene: TRBD1
J gene: TRBJ2-7
clone size: -
V gene: TRBV19
CDR3 DNA: TGTGCCAGTAGTATTCCAGGGGGAGCCTCCTACGAGCAGTACTTC
CDR3 protein: CASSIPGGASYEQYF

D gene: -
J gene: TRBJ2-1
clone size: few
V gene: TRBV5-1
CDR3 DNA: TGCGCCAGCAGCTTGGAACAGGTGGGTGAGCAGTTCTTC
CDR3 protein: CASSLEQVGEQFF

D gene: -
J gene: TRBJ2-1
clone size: -
V gene: TRBV28
CDR3 DNA: TGTGCCAGCAGAGTGACGGGGGACACTCTGCGGCAGTTCTTC
CDR3 protein: CASRVTGDTLRQFF

D gene: TRBD1
J gene: TRBJ1-1
clone size: -
V gene: TRBV28
CDR3 DNA: TGTGCCAGCAGTTTAATGCTGGGGATGGGACAGGTTTTTTTCTTT
CDR3 protein: CASSLMLGMGQVFFF

D gene: -
J gene: TRBJ2-4
clone size: -
V gene: TRBV6-5
CDR3 DNA: TGTGCCAGCAGTTACAAAAGTCCCGGGACTATTCAGTACTTC
CDR3 protein: CASSYKSPGTIQYF

D gene: -
J gene: TRBJ1-1
clone size: -
V gene: TRBV21-1
CDR3 DNA: TGTGCCATCTCGCAAGGCGGGGGCGGTATTTGTGCTTTCTTT
CDR3 protein: CAISQGGGGICAFF

D gene: -
J gene: TRBJ2-7
clone size: -
V gene: TRBV10-2
CDR3 DNA: TGCGCCAGCAGTGAGTTAACCTGGCGGGACAACGAGCAGTACTTC
CDR3 protein: CASSELTWRDNEQYF

D gene: -
J gene: TRBJ1-3
clone size: few
V gene: TRBV6-6
CDR3 DNA: TGTGCCAGCACTGACCCAGTCTCTGGAAACACCATATATTTT
CDR3 protein: CASTDPVSGNTIYF

D gene: TRBD1
J gene: TRBJ2-1
clone size: -
V gene: TRBV4-1
CDR3 DNA: TGCGCCAGCATGGGGACAGGGTGGAATGAGCAGTTCTTC
CDR3 protein: CASMGTGWNEQFF

D gene: -
J gene: TRBJ2-7
clone size: -
V gene: TRBV6-5
CDR3 DNA: TGTGCCAGCAAGGCGGGGACAGTAACCTACGAGCAGTACTTC
CDR3 protein: CASKAGTVTYEQYF

D gene: TRBD1
J gene: TRBJ1-4
clone size: -
V gene: TRBV5-1
CDR3 DNA: TGCGCCAGCAGCGAGGGCAGGGGGCGTGAAAAACTGTTTTTT
CDR3 protein: CASSEGRGREKLFF

D gene: TRBD2
J gene: TRBJ2-5
clone size: -
V gene: TRBV14
CDR3 DNA: TGTGCCAGCAGCCAAGACCCGGGACTAGCGGGAGGAGGAAAGACCCAGTACTTC
CDR3 protein: CASSQDPGLAGGGKTQYF

D gene: TRBD2
J gene: TRBJ2-2
clone size: -
V gene: TRBV7-9
CDR3 DNA: TGTGCCAGAGGACTAGCGGCAACCGGGGAGCTGTTTTTT
CDR3 protein: CARGLAATGELFF

D gene: TRBD1
J gene: TRBJ2-4
clone size: -
V gene: TRBV15
CDR3 DNA: TGTGCCACCAGCAGAGATGGCAGAGGCGGGACAGGATTAGCCAAAAACATTCAGTACTTC
CDR3 protein: CATSRDGRGGTGLAKNIQYF

D gene: -
J gene: TRBJ1-6
clone size: -
V gene: TRBV7-8
CDR3 DNA: TGTGCCAGCAGCTTAGAGCTCCTCGTTAATTCACCCCTCCACTTT
CDR3 protein: CASSLELLVNSPLHF

D gene: -
J gene: TRBJ1-3
clone size: -
V gene: TRBV5-1
CDR3 DNA: TGCGCCAGCAGCACTACAGGGTCTGGAAACACCATATATTTT
CDR3 protein: CASSTTGSGNTIYF

D gene: TRBD2
J gene: TRBJ2-1
clone size: many
V gene: TRBV6-4
CDR3 DNA: TGTGCCAGCAGTGACCTGTCCGCGGGAGGGAGGAATGAGCAGTTCTTC
CDR3 protein: CASSDLSAGGRNEQFF

D gene: -
J gene: TRBJ2-7
clone size: -
V gene: TRBV27
CDR3 DNA: TGTGCCAGCAGTTCCCCGGCCTACGAGCAGTACTTC
CDR3 protein: CASSSPAYEQYF

D gene: TRBD2
J gene: TRBJ2-1
clone size: -
V gene: TRBV27
CDR3 DNA: TGTGCCAGCAGAGGACTAGCGGGATATGAGGGTGTGGGGGATGAGCAGTTCTTC
CDR3 protein: CASRGLAGYEGVGDEQFF

D gene: -
J gene: TRBJ2-7
clone size: -
V gene: TRBV27
CDR3 DNA: TGTGCCAGCAGTTCCCTGGGGAACTCCTACGAGCAGTACTTC
CDR3 protein: CASSSLGNSYEQYF

D gene: -
J gene: TRBJ2-1
clone size: -
V gene: TRBV5-4
CDR3 DNA: TGTGCCAGCAGCTTGGGGGGGATCTACAATGAGCAGTTCTTC
CDR3 protein: CASSLGGIYNEQFF

D gene: -
J gene: TRBJ1-3
clone size: -
V gene: TRBV30
CDR3 DNA: TGTGCCTGGGGTAATGCTGGAAACACCATATATTTT
CDR3 protein: CAWGNAGNTIYF

D gene: TRBD1
J gene: TRBJ2-7
clone size: once
V gene: TRBV7-8
CDR3 DNA: TGTGCCAGCAGCCGGGACAGGGACAGAGAGCAGTACTTC
CDR3 protein: CASSRDRDREQYF

D gene: TRBD2
J gene: TRBJ2-7
clone size: -
V gene: TRBV28
CDR3 DNA: TGTGCCAGCAGTTTATTTGCGGGAGGCCATCGTGGGGAGCAGTACTTC
CDR3 protein: CASSLFAGGHRGEQYF

D gene: TRBD2
J gene: TRBJ2-1
clone size: few
V gene: TRBV4-1
CDR3 DNA: TGCGCCAGCAGCCGCAACTCCGGGACTAGCGCAAGCGGGCAGTTCTTC
CDR3 protein: CASSRNSGTSASGQFF

D gene: -
J gene: TRBJ1-5
clone size: -
V gene: TRBV6-7
CDR3 DNA: TGTGCCAGCACTCCCACCGGGACATACAATCAGCCCCAGCATTTT
CDR3 protein: CASTPTGTYNQPQHF

D gene: -
J gene: TRBJ1-2
clone size: -
V gene: TRBV9
CDR3 DNA: TGTGCCAGCAGCGGGGGTGAAGGGACACTCTATGGCTACACCTTC
CDR3 protein: CASSGGEGTLYGYTF

D gene: TRBD1
J gene: TRBJ2-7
clone size: few
V gene: TRBV18
CDR3 DNA: TGTGCCAGCTCAGCAAGACAGGGACCCTACGAGCAGTACTTC
CDR3 protein: CASSARQGPYEQYF

D gene: -
J gene: TRBJ1-1
clone size: -
V gene: TRBV5-1
CDR3 DNA: TGCGCCAGCAGCTTGGCTGTCCCATTAATAGGTGGTGAAGCTTTCTTT
CDR3 protein: CASSLAVPLIGGEAFF

D gene: -
J gene: TRBJ2-7
clone size: -
V gene: TRBV5-1
CDR3 DNA: TGCGCCAGCAGCTTTGGATCTGATTTCTACGAGCAGTACTTC
CDR3 protein: CASSFGSDFYEQYF

D gene: -
J gene: TRBJ1-1
clone size: -
V gene: TRBV15
CDR3 DNA: TGTGCCACCAGCAGAGATAGATCGAACACTGAAGCTTTCTTT
CDR3 protein: CATSRDRSNTEAFF

D gene: -
J gene: TRBJ1-2
clone size: few
V gene: TRBV18
CDR3 DNA: TGTGCCAGCTCGCAAGCTAACTATGGCTACACCTTC
CDR3 protein: CASSQANYGYTF

D gene: TRBD2
J gene: TRBJ2-3
clone size: -
V gene: TRBV28
CDR3 DNA: TGTGCCAGCAGTTTGATAGCGGGAGGGAGCACAGATACGCAGTATTTT
CDR3 protein: CASSLIAGGSTDTQYF

D gene: -
J gene: TRBJ1-5
clone size: -
V gene: TRBV6-5
CDR3 DNA: TGTGCCAGCAGTTATACAGGACACAATCAGCCCCAGCATTTT
CDR3 protein: CASSYTGHNQPQHF

D gene: -
J gene: TRBJ2-7
clone size: -
V gene: TRBV28
CDR3 DNA: TGTGCCAGCAGTTTACCTCAGGGTGCCCCGGACGAGCAGTACTTC
CDR3 protein: CASSLPQGAPDEQYF

D gene: -
J gene: TRBJ1-5
clone size: -
V gene: TRBV7-8
CDR3 DNA: TGTGCCAGCAGCTCCGCGACCGGCAATCAGCCCCAGCATTTT
CDR3 protein: CASSSATGNQPQHF

D gene: TRBD2
J gene: TRBJ2-2
clone size: -
V gene: TRBV11-1
CDR3 DNA: TGTGCCAGCAGCCCAGGACTAGCGGGAGGGCCGGACACCGGGGAGCTGTTTTTT
CDR3 protein: CASSPGLAGGPDTGELFF

D gene: -
J gene: TRBJ2-3
clone size: -
V gene: TRBV21-1
CDR3 DNA: TGTGCCAGCGGGTACGAGGGGGCCCTCGCGCAGTATTTT
CDR3 protein: CASGYEGALAQYF

D gene: TRBD1
J gene: TRBJ2-3
clone size: -
V gene: TRBV19
CDR3 DNA: TGTGCCAGTAGGCGACAGGGTAATGCAGATACGCAGTATTTT
CDR3 protein: CASRRQGNADTQYF

D gene: -
J gene: TRBJ2-1
clone size: few
V gene: TRBV28
CDR3 DNA: TGTGCCAGCAGTTCCCCACAGAGGGGCTCCTACAATGAGCAGTTCTTC
CDR3 protein: CASSSPQRGSYNEQFF

D gene: -
J gene: TRBJ2-2
clone size: -
V gene: TRBV6-5
CDR3 DNA: TGTGCCAGCAGTTTGGGCGGCGCGAACACCGGGGAGCTGTTTTTT
CDR3 protein: CASSLGGANTGELFF

D gene: TRBD2
J gene: TRBJ2-1
clone size: once
V gene: TRBV7-8
CDR3 DNA: TGTGCCAGCAGCTTAGTACCGGGACTAGGCAACAATGAGCAGTTCTTC
CDR3 protein: CASSLVPGLGNNEQFF

D gene: TRBD2
J gene: TRBJ2-1
clone size: -
V gene: TRBV28
CDR3 DNA: TGTGCCAGCAGTTTATGGACTAGCGGGAGGGACAATGAGCAGTTCTTC
CDR3 protein: CASSLWTSGRDNEQFF

D gene: -
J gene: TRBJ1-1
clone size: -
V gene: TRBV7-2
CDR3 DNA: TGTGCCAGCTTCCGACAGCCTTCACGCGCTGAAGCTTTCTTT
CDR3 protein: CASFRQPSRAEAFF

D gene: TRBD1
J gene: TRBJ2-7
clone size: many
V gene: TRBV25-1
CDR3 DNA: TGTGCCAGCAGCTCGGGACAGGGGGACGAGCAGTACTTC
CDR3 protein: CASSSGQGDEQYF

D gene: -
J gene: TRBJ1-3
clone size: once
V gene: TRBV19
CDR3 DNA: TGTGCCAGTAGCCTGGGACGGCACTCTGGAAACACCATATATTTT
CDR3 protein: CASSLGRHSGNTIYF

D gene: -
J gene: TRBJ2-7
clone size: -
V gene: TRBV18
CDR3 DNA: TGTGCCAGCTCACCTGGCCGGGACCGCACCTACGAGCAGTACTTC
CDR3 protein: CASSPGRDRTYEQYF

D gene: -
J gene: TRBJ2-1
clone size: -
V gene: TRBV21-1
CDR3 DNA: TGTGCCAGCAGCCTTCCGGAAGAGGTTCTAGTCGGCGGTGAGCAGTTCTTC
CDR3 protein: CASSLPEEVLVGGEQFF

D gene: -
J gene: TRBJ2-3
clone size: -
V gene: TRBV5-5
CDR3 DNA: TGTGCCAGCAGCCCCTATGCCACAGATACGCAGTATTTT
CDR3 protein: CASSPYATDTQYF

D gene: TRBD1
J gene: TRBJ1-3
clone size: few
V gene: TRBV28
CDR3 DNA: TGTGCCAGCGCGTGGACAGGGTACTCTGGAAACACCATATATTTT
CDR3 protein: CASAWTGYSGNTIYF

D gene: TRBD1
J gene: TRBJ2-4
clone size: -
V gene: TRBV29-1
CDR3 DNA: TGCAGCGTCGCCATAACAGGGGACATTCAGTACTTC
CDR3 protein: CSVAITGDIQYF

D gene: TRBD1
J gene: TRBJ2-7
clone size: once
V gene: TRBV2
CDR3 DNA: TGTGCCAGCAGTGGCTGGACAGGGACGGGCGAGCAGTACTTC
CDR3 protein: CASSGWTGTGEQYF

D gene: -
J gene: TRBJ2-1
clone size: few
V gene: TRBV25-1
CDR3 DNA: TGTGCCAGCGGGGCTAACAATGAGCAGTTCTTC
CDR3 protein: CASGANNEQFF

D gene: -
J gene: TRBJ2-3
clone size: few
V gene: TRBV5-1
CDR3 DNA: TGCGCCAGCAGCTTGGAAGGACGGCGGGACACAGATACGCAGTATTTT
CDR3 protein: CASSLEGRRDTDTQYF

D gene: -
J gene: TRBJ2-2
clone size: -
V gene: TRBV5-6
CDR3 DNA: TGTGCCAGCAGCTTGGGTCACACGGCGAACACCGGGGAGCTGTTTTTT
CDR3 protein: CASSLGHTANTGELFF

D gene: -
J gene: TRBJ1-5
clone size: -
V gene: TRBV30
CDR3 DNA: TGTGCCTGGAGTGCCCTTAGCAGGGACGCAGATTATCAGCCCCAGCATTTT
CDR3 protein: CAWSALSRDADYQPQHF

D gene: -
J gene: TRBJ1-1
clone size: -
V gene: TRBV7-6
CDR3 DNA: TGTGCCAGCAGCTTAGATTGGGGCATGAACACTGAAGCTTTCTTT
CDR3 protein: CASSLDWGMNTEAFF

D gene: -
J gene: TRBJ1-1
clone size: once
V gene: TRBV29-1
CDR3 DNA: TGCAGCGTTTTAGGGCCCTCAACTGAAGCTTTCTTT
CDR3 protein: CSVLGPSTEAFF